This is a list of T cell receptor beta chains from one sample in a study of blood T cell repertoires in COVID-19. Measured with immunoSEQ multiplex PCR; TCRdb has only the in-frame clones, and not every one. This table has about 80,000 clones, over 75% appearing once. The sample was peripheral blood. The receptors stem from a human donor in a cohort sampled during active COVID-19. CDR3s include the opening cysteine and the closing phenylalanine or tryptophan. Fields, in order: D gene, J gene, V gene, clone size, CDR3 DNA, CDR3 protein. A D gene is named only where the DNA matches it firmly. Part of the rows lack a size; the others show once, few, many or a class for expanded clones.

TRBD1	TRBJ1-1	TRBV19	NA	TGTGCCAGTAGTCCCCCCCGGGACAGGGGGACTGAAGCTTTCTTT	CASSPPRDRGTEAFF
NA	TRBJ1-2	TRBV4-2	NA	TGTGCCAGCAGCCAAGATCGAGGGCTTGGCTACACCTTC	CASSQDRGLGYTF
NA	TRBJ2-1	TRBV3-1/TRBV3-2	NA	TGTGCCAGCAGCCTGGGCATCGAGCAGTTCTTC	CASSLGIEQFF
NA	TRBJ2-6	TRBV7-3	NA	TGTGCCAGCAGCCTCGCGGGGACTGGGGCCAACGTCCTGACTTTC	CASSLAGTGANVLTF
TRBD2	TRBJ2-1	TRBV4-1	NA	TGCGCCAGCAGCCAAGCCCAGGGACTAGCGGACTCGAATGAGCAGTTCTTC	CASSQAQGLADSNEQFF
NA	TRBJ1-2	TRBV27	NA	TGTGCCAGCAGTCCCACACATCAGGGCTATGGCTACACCTTC	CASSPTHQGYGYTF
NA	TRBJ2-7	TRBV28	NA	TGTGCCAGCAGATTAGGAGGGCCACATCCCGAGCAGTACTTC	CASRLGGPHPEQYF
NA	TRBJ2-4	TRBV5-6	NA	TGTGCCAGCAGCTTGGCAGGGGACCAAAACATTCAGTACTTC	CASSLAGDQNIQYF
NA	TRBJ2-7	TRBV5-1	medium-sized	TGCGCCAGCAGCTTGGTGGCTAGCGAGATCTACGAGCAGTACTTC	CASSLVASEIYEQYF
TRBD1	TRBJ2-7	TRBV10-3	NA	TGTGCCATCAGTGACACAGGGGGCGAGCAGTACTTC	CAISDTGGEQYF
NA	TRBJ1-5	TRBV6-5	few	TGTGCCAGCAGTTGGGGCAGGGAGGGTCAGCCCCAGCATTTT	CASSWGREGQPQHF
TRBD2	TRBJ2-7	TRBV7-3	NA	TGTGCCAGCAGCCCCGCGGGGGGGGCCTACGAGCAGTACTTC	CASSPAGGAYEQYF
TRBD2	TRBJ2-1	TRBV3-1/TRBV3-2	NA	TGTGCCAGCAGCCGCCTACCTTCCCCTAGCGGGAGTCTTAATGAGCAGTTCTTC	CASSRLPSPSGSLNEQFF
NA	TRBJ1-3	TRBV6-6	NA	TGTGCCAGCAGTTACTCCTCCAGGGGAGGGAGAAACACCATATATTTT	CASSYSSRGGRNTIYF
TRBD1	TRBJ1-6	TRBV30	NA	TGTGCCTGGAGTCTGGACAGGGGGGATTCACCCCTCCACTTT	CAWSLDRGDSPLHF
NA	TRBJ1-5	TRBV7-2	NA	TGTGCCAGCAGCCCCCGGACAGGCAATCAGCCCCAGCATTTT	CASSPRTGNQPQHF
NA	TRBJ1-3	TRBV7-9	few	TGTGCCAGCAGCCCAGGGATCGGATCTGGAAACACCATATATTTT	CASSPGIGSGNTIYF
NA	TRBJ1-5	TRBV6-5	few	TGTGCCAGCACTCAGGGGACGATGGGTCAGCCCCAGCATTTT	CASTQGTMGQPQHF
NA	TRBJ1-3	TRBV9	NA	TGTGCCAGCAGCGTAACAGGCTCTGGAAACACCATATATTTT	CASSVTGSGNTIYF
NA	TRBJ2-3	TRBV30	NA	TGTGCCTGGACTAGTGGTACAGATACGCAGTATTTT	CAWTSGTDTQYF
TRBD1	TRBJ2-5	TRBV9	NA	TGTGCCAGCAGCCCGGGACAGGGGGCAATAGGGGAGACCCAGTACTTC	CASSPGQGAIGETQYF
NA	TRBJ2-3	TRBV7-2	NA	TGTGCCAGCAGCTTTCTGAGCTCTCTCACAGATACGCAGTATTTT	CASSFLSSLTDTQYF